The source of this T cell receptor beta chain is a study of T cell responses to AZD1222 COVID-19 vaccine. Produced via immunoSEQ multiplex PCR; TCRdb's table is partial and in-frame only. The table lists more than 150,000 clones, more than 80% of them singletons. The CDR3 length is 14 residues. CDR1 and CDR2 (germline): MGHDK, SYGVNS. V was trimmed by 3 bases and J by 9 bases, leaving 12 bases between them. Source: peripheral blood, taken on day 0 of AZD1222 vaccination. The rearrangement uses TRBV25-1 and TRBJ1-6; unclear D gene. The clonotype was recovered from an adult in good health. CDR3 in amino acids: CASSDDRVVSPLHF. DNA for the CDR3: TGTGCCAGCAGTGATGATAGGGTGGTTTCACCCCTCCACTTT.